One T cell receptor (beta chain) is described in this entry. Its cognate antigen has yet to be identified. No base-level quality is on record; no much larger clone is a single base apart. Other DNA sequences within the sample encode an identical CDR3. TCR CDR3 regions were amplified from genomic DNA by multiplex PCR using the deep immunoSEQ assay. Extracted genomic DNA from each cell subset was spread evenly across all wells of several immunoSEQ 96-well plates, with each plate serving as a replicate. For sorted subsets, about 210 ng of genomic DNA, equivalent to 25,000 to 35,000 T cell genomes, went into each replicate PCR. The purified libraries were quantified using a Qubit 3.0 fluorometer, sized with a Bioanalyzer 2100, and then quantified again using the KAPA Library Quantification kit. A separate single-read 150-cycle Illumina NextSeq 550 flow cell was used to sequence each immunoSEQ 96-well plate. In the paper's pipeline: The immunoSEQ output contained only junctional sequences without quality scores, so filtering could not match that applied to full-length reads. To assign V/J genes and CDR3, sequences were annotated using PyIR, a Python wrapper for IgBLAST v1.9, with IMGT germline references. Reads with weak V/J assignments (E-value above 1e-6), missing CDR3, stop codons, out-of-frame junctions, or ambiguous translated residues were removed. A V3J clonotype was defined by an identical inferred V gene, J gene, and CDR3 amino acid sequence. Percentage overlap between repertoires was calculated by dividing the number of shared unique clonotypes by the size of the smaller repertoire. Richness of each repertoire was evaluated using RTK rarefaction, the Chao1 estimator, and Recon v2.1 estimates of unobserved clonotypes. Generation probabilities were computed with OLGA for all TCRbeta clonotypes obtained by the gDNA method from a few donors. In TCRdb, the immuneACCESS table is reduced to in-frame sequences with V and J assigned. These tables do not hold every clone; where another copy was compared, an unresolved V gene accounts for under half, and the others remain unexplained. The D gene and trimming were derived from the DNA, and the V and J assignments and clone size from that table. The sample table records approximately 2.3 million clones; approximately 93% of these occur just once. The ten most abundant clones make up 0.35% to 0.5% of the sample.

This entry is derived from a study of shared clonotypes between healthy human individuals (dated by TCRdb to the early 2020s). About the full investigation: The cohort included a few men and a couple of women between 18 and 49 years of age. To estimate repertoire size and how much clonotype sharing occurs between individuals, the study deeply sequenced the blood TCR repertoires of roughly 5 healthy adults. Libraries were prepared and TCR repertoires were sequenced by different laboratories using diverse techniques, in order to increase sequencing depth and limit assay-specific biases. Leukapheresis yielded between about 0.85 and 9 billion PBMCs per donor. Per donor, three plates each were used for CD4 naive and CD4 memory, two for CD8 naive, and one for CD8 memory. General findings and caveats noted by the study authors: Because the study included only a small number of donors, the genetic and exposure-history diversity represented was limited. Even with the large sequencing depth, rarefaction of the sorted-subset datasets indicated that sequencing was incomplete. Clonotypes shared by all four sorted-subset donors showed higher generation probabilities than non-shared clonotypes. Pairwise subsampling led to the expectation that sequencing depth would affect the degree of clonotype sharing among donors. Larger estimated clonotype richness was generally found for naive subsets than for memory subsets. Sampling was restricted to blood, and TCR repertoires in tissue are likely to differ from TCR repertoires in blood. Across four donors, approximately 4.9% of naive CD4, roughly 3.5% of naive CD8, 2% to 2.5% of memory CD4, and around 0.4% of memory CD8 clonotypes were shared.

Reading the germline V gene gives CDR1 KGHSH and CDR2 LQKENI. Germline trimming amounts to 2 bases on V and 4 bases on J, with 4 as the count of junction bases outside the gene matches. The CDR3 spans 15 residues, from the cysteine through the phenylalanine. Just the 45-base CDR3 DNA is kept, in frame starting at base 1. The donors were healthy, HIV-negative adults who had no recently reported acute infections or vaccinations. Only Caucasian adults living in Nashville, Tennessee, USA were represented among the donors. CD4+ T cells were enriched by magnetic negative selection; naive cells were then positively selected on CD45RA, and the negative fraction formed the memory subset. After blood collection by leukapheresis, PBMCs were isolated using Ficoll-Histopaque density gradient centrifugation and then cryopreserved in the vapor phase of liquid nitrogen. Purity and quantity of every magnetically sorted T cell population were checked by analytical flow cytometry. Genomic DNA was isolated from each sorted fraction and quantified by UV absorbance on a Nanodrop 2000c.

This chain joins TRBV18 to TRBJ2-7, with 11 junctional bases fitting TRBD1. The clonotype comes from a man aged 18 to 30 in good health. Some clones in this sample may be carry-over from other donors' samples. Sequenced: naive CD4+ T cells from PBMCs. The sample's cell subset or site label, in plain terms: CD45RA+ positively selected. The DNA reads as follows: TGTGCCAGCTCACCAGGGACAGGGGGGGAGTACGAGCAGTACTTC. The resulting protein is CASSPGTGGEYEQYF.